This T cell receptor beta chain came from a study of blood T cells in healthy people across ages. Findings of the study overall: For the donors, CMV status was unknown and possibly confounded expanded clonotype changes.

Germline V CDR1 and CDR2: SGHTA, FQGNSA. V shed 4 bases and J 4 bases; nucleotides not matched to a gene: 6. The CDR3 is 14 residues long. This clonotype was observed at least ten times. Its target is not known. Every participating donor contributed roughly 10 milliliters of peripheral blood through a draw. Using a J-beta primer mix together with a sample-barcoded 5' primer, a second PCR was run for roughly 6 to 11 cycles. A template-switch adaptor with 12 random nucleotides tagged each cDNA molecule. TCRdb called the 5' RACE reads again in MiXCR, with one record for every CDR3 protein. The sample yields roughly 1.6 million distinct CDR3 sequences, almost 35% seen once.

This TCR was sampled from a young woman in good health. The chain carries TRBV7-2 and TRBJ2-5; 7 bases match TRBD2. The sequenced sample was blood. CDR3 sequence: CASSSMGGIETQYF. CDR3 DNA sequence: TGTGCCAGCAGCTCGATGGGGGGGATAGAGACCCAGTACTTC.